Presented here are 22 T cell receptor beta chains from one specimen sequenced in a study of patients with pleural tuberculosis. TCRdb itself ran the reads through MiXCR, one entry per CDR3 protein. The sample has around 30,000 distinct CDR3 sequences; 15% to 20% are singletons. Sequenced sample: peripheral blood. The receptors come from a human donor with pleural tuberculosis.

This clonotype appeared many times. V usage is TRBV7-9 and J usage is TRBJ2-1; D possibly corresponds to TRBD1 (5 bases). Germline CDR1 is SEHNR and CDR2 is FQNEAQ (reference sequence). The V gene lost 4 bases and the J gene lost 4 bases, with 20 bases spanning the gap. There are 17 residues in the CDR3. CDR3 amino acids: CASSSSRPEDTYNEQFF. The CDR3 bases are TGTGCCAGCAGCTCGAGCCGACCAGAGGACACATACAATGAGCAGTTCTTC.

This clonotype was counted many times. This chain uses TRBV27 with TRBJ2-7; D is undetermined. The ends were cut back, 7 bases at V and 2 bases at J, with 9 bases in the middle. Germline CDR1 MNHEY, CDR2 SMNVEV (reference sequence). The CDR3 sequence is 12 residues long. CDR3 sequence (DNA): TGTGCCAGCACGGGCCGCGCCTACGAGCAGTACTTC. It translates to CASTGRAYEQYF.

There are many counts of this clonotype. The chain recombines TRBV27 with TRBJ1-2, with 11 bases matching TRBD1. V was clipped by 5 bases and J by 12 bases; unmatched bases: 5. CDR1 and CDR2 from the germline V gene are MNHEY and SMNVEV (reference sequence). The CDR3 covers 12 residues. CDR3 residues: CASSNGQGANTF. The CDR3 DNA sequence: TGTGCCAGCAGTAACGGACAGGGGGCAAACACCTTC.

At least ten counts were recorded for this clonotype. CDR3 sequence: CASSVDARLTDTQYF. CDR3 DNA: TGTGCCAGCAGCGTAGATGCCCGGCTTACAGATACGCAGTATTTT. This rearrangement joins TRBV9 to TRBJ2-3, with no clear D. Trimming pared 0 bases from V and 3 bases from J, leaving 11 bases between. The CDR3 is 15 amino acids. Germline V gene lookup returns CDR1 SGDLS and CDR2 YYNGEE.

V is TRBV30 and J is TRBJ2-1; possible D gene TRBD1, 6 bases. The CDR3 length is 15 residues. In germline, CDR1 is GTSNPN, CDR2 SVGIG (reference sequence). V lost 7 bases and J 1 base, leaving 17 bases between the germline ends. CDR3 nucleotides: TGTGCCTTGGAGATAGAAGACAGGTCCTACAATGAGCAGTTCTTC. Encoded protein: CALEIEDRSYNEQFF.

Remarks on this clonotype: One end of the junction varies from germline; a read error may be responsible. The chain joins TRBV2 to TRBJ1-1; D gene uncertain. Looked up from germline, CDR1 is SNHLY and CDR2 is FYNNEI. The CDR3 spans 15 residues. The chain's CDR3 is CASSEEDLMNTEAFF. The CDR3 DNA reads TGTGCCAGCAGTGAGGAGGACTTAATGAACACTGAAGCTTTTTTT.

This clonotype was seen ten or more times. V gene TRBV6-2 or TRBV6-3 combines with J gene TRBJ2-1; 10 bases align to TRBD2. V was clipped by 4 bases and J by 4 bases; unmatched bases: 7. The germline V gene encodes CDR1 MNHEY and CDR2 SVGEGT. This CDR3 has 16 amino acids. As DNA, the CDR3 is TGTGCCAGCAGTTCACATCTAGCGGGAGAATACAATGAGCAGTTCTTC. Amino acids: CASSSHLAGEYNEQFF.

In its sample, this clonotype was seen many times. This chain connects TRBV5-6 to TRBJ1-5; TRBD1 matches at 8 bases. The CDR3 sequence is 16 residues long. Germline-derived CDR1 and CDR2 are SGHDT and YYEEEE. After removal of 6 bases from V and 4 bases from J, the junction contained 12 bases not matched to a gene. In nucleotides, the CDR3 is TGTGCCAGCACCCAGGGACCCGACAGGGGAAATCAGCCCCAGCATTTT. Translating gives CASTQGPDRGNQPQHF.

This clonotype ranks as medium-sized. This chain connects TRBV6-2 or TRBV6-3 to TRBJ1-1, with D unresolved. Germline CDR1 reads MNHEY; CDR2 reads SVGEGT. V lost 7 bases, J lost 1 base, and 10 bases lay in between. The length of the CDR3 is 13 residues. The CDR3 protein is CASTVSENTEAFF. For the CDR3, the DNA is TGTGCCAGCACCGTCTCAGAGAACACTGAAGCTTTCTTT.

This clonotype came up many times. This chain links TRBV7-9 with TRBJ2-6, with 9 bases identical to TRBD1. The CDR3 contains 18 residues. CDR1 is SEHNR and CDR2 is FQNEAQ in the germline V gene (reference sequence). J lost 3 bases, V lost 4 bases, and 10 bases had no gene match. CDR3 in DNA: TGTGCCAGCAGCTCTAGTCCCGGGACAGGGAATGGGGCCAACGTCCTGACTTTC. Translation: CASSSSPGTGNGANVLTF.

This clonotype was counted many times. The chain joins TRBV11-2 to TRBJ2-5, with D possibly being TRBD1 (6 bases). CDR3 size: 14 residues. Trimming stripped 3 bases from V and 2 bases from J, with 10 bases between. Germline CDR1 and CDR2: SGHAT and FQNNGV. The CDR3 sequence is CASSLTGFQETQYF. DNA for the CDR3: TGTGCCAGCAGCTTGACAGGCTTTCAAGAGACCCAGTACTTC. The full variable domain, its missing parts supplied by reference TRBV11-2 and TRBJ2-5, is EAGVAQSPRYKIIEKRQSVAFWCNPISGHATLYWYQQILGQGPKLLIQFQNNGVVDDSQLPKDRFSAERLKGVDSTLKIQPAKLEDSAVYLCASSLTGFQETQYFGPGTRLLVL.

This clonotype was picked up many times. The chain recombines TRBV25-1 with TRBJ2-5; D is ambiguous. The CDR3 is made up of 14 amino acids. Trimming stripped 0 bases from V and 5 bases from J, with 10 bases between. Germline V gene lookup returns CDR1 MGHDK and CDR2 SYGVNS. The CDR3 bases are TGTGCCAGCAGTGAATATAAAGAAGCGGAGACCCAGTACTTC. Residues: CASSEYKEAETQYF.

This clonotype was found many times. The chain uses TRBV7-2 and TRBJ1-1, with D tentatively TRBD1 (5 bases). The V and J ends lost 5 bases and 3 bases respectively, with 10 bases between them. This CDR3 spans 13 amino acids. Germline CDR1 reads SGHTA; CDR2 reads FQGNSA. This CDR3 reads CASSVRGDTEAFF. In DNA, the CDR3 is TGTGCCAGCAGCGTGAGGGGAGACACTGAAGCTTTCTTT.

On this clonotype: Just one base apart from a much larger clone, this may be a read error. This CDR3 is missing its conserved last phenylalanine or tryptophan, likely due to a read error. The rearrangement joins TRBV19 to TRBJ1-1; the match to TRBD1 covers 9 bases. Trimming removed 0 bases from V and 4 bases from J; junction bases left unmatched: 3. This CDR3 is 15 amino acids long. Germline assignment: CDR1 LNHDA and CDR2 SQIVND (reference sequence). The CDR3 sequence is CASSIETGGGTEAFL. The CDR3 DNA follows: TGTGCCAGTAGTATAGAAACAGGGGGCGGCACTGAAGCTTTCCTT.

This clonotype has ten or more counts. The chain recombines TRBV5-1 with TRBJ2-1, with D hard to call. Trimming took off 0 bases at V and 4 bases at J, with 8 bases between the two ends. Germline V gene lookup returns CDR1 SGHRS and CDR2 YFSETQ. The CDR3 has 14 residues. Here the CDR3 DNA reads TGCGCCAGCAGCTTGGAGTCATGGTACAATGAGCAGTTCTTC. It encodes CASSLESWYNEQFF.

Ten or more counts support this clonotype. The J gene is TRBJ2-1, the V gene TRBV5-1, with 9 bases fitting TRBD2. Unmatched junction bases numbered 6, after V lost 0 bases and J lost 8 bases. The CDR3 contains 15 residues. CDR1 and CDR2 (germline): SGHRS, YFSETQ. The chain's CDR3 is CASSLGTSAWDEQFF. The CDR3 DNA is TGCGCCAGCAGCTTGGGGACTAGCGCCTGGGATGAGCAGTTCTTC. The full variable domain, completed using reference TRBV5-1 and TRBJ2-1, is KAGVTQTPRYLIKTRGQQVTLSCSPISGHRSVSWYQQTPGQGLQFLFEYFSETQRNKGNFPGRFSGRQFSNSRSEMNVSTLELGDSALYLCASSLGTSAWDEQFFGPGTRLTVL.

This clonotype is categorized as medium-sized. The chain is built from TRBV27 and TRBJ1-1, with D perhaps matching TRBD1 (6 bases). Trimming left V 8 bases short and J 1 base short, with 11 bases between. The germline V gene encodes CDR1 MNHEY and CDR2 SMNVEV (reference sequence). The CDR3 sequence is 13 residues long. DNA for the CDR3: TGTGCCAGCGCTTACAGGGAGAACACTGAAGCTTTCTTT. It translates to CASAYRENTEAFF.

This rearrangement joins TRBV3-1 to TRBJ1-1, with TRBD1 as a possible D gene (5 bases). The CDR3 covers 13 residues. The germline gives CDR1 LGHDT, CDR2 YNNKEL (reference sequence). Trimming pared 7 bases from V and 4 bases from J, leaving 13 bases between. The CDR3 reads CASIPLGGTEAFF. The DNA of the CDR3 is TGTGCCAGCATCCCCCTCGGGGGCACTGAAGCTTTCTTT.

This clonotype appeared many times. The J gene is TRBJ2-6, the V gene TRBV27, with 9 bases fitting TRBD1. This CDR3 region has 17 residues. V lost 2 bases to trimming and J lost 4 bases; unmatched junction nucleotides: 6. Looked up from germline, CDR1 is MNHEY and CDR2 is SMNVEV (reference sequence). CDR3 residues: CASSLRGQGAGANVLTF. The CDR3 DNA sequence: TGTGCCAGCAGTTTAAGGGGACAGGGAGCCGGGGCCAACGTCCTGACTTTC.

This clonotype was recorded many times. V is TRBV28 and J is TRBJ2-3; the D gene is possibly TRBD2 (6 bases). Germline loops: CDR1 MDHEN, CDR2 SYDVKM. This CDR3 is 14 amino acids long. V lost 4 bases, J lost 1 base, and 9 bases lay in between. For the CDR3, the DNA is TGTGCCAGCAGTTCCGTAGCGGGCACAGATACGCAGTATTTT. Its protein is CASSSVAGTDTQYF.

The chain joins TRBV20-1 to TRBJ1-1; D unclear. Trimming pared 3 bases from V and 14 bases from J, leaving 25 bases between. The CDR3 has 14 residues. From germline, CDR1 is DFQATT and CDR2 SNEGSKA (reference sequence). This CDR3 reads CSARAKSSSYEQFF. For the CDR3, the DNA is TGCAGTGCTAGGGCGAAGAGTAGTTCCTACGAGCAGTTCTTT.

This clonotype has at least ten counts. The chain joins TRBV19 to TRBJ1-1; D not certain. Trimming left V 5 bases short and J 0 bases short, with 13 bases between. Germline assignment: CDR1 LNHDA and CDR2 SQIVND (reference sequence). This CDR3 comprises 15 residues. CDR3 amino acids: CASSVPQRLNTEAFF. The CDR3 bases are TGTGCCAGTAGTGTCCCACAGAGGTTGAACACTGAAGCTTTCTTT.